Listed below are T cell receptor beta chains from one sample, sequenced in a study of blood T cells in healthy people across ages. TCRdb recomputed calls from the 5' RACE reads with MiXCR, one row per CDR3 protein. The sample consists of hundreds of thousands of distinct CDR3 sequences, 44% of them appearing once. Sequenced: blood. The source is a man in his 60s in good health. Each CDR3 is given with its conserved first and last residue. A D gene is named only where the DNA matches it firmly. Rows give clone size only sometimes, using once, few, many, or a class for an expanded clone.

TRBJ2-1 NA once TRBV30 CAWSPPQLYNEQFF TGTGCCTGGAGTCCCCCGCAATTGTACAATGAGCAGTTCTTC
TRBJ2-3 NA NA TRBV29-1 CSVPSGPATQYF TGCAGCGTTCCCTCCGGGCCCGCTACGCAGTATTTT
TRBJ2-5 TRBD1 many TRBV29-1 CSGGGEIETQYF TGCAGCGGAGGGGGCGAGATAGAGACCCAGTACTTC
TRBJ2-5 TRBD1 few TRBV20-1 CSACRKTGGETQYF TGCAGTGCTTGCCGAAAGACAGGGGGGGAGACCCAGTACTTC
TRBJ2-3 TRBD2 many TRBV12-3/TRBV12-4 CASSRGGSTDTQYF TGTGCCAGCAGCCGGGGGGGTTCCACAGATACGCAGTATTTT
TRBJ2-1 TRBD2 few TRBV7-8 CASSPYPWTSSNEQFF TGTGCCAGCAGCCCCTACCCCTGGACTAGCAGCAATGAGCAGTTCTTC
TRBJ1-4 TRBD1 NA TRBV6-5 CASRMDRDSENEKLFF TGTGCCAGCAGAATGGACAGGGACTCGGAGAATGAAAAACTGTTTTTT
TRBJ1-1 NA few TRBV20-1 CSAREKGGVNTEAFF TGCAGTGCTAGAGAGAAGGGGGGGGTGAACACTGAAGCTTTCTTT
TRBJ2-2 TRBD2 NA TRBV12-3/TRBV12-4 CASRRRLSLAGVTGELFF TGTGCCAGCAGGAGAAGGCTATCGCTAGCGGGGGTCACCGGGGAGCTGTTTTTT
TRBJ2-5 NA many TRBV29-1 CSVQSPGETQYF TGCAGCGTACAAAGCCCGGGAGAGACCCAGTACTTC
TRBJ2-3 NA NA TRBV29-1 CSVAGGSTDTQYF TGCAGCGTCGCCGGGGGAAGCACAGATACGCAGTATTTT
TRBJ2-3 TRBD1 few TRBV6-5 CASSLGQGTGTQYF TGTGCCAGCAGTTTAGGACAGGGGACGGGTACGCAGTATTTT
TRBJ1-1 NA NA TRBV7-2 CASRSASGLILHTEAFF TGTGCCAGCAGATCCGCTTCAGGGTTGATTTTGCACACTGAAGCTTTCTTT
TRBJ2-3 TRBD2 many TRBV7-2 CASSTGTSEVDTQYF TGTGCCAGCAGCACAGGGACTAGCGAAGTTGATACGCAGTATTTT
TRBJ2-5 TRBD2 NA TRBV3-1 CASSHLGAGDKETQYF TGTGCCAGCAGCCACCTAGGAGCGGGGGACAAAGAGACCCAGTACTTC
TRBJ2-3 NA NA TRBV13 CASSLTWGDTQYF TGTGCCAGCAGCTTAACGTGGGGAGATACGCAGTATTTT
TRBJ2-3 NA NA TRBV9 CASSPGRVSTDTQYF TGTGCCAGCAGCCCAGGCCGGGTTAGCACAGATACGCAGTATTTT
TRBJ2-3 TRBD1 NA TRBV20-1 CSASRSGQSTDTQYF TGCAGTGCTTCTCGATCGGGACAGAGCACAGATACGCAGTATTTT
TRBJ1-2 NA NA TRBV20-1 CSARAGNGIPDGYTF TGCAGTGCTCGGGCGGGGAACGGGATCCCTGATGGCTACACCTTC
TRBJ1-1 NA few TRBV7-8 CASSLGGGTTGTEAFF TGTGCCAGCAGCTTAGGAGGAGGCACCACGGGGACTGAAGCTTTCTTT
TRBJ2-5 NA few TRBV7-2 CASSLFGIETQYF TGTGCCAGCAGCTTATTCGGTATAGAGACCCAGTACTTC
TRBJ1-5 NA once TRBV18 CASSLGLPSSNQPQHF TGTGCCAGCTCACTGGGACTGCCGTCCAGCAATCAGCCCCAGCATTTT
TRBJ2-3 NA few TRBV20-1 CSARDPGRRGRTDTQYF TGCAGTGCTAGAGATCCGGGGCGCAGGGGTAGAACAGATACGCAGTATTTT
TRBJ2-1 NA NA TRBV7-6 CASSPVVVEQFF TGTGCCAGCAGCCCCGTAGTGGTGGAGCAGTTCTTC
TRBJ1-1 TRBD1 NA TRBV9 CASSVGTGTEAFF TGTGCCAGCAGCGTAGGGACAGGCACTGAAGCTTTCTTT
TRBJ2-1 TRBD1 many TRBV7-3 CASSPGQGISNEQFF TGTGCCAGCAGCCCGGGACAGGGAATATCCAATGAGCAGTTCTTC
TRBJ1-5 TRBD1 NA TRBV7-2 CASSPDRVTNQPQHF TGTGCCAGCAGCCCGGACAGGGTTACCAATCAGCCCCAGCATTTT
TRBJ1-2 TRBD1 NA TRBV10-3 CAISQDRGDGYTF TGTGCCATCAGTCAGGACAGGGGAGACGGCTACACCTTC
TRBJ1-2 TRBD1 NA TRBV5-6 CASRQGQGNYGYTF TGTGCCAGCAGACAGGGACAGGGAAACTATGGCTACACCTTC
TRBJ1-4 TRBD1 NA TRBV6-5 CASSPPEAGGEKLFF TGTGCCAGCAGCCCCCCTGAGGCAGGGGGTGAAAAACTGTTTTTT
TRBJ2-4 NA NA TRBV7-2 CASSISTGRKRNIQYF TGTGCCAGCAGTATAAGCACCGGGAGAAAACGGAACATTCAGTACTTC
TRBJ1-2 NA few TRBV27 CASSSAGVGYTF TGTGCCAGCAGTTCAGCAGGGGTTGGCTACACCTTC
TRBJ2-1 TRBD2 NA TRBV7-8 CASSLIPTSLNEQFF TGTGCCAGCAGCTTAATCCCGACTAGCTTAAATGAGCAGTTCTTC
TRBJ2-6 TRBD1 NA TRBV28 CASSPVTGSFGANVLTF TGTGCCAGCAGTCCCGTGACAGGGAGTTTTGGGGCCAACGTCCTGACTTTC
TRBJ2-7 NA NA TRBV3-1 CASSQVRDEQYF TGTGCCAGCAGCCAAGTGAGGGACGAGCAGTACTTC
TRBJ1-6 NA NA TRBV6-5 CASSYHSPGNSPLHF TGTGCCAGCAGTTATCACAGCCCTGGGAATTCACCCCTCCACTTT
TRBJ1-1 NA NA TRBV14 CASSQDRLTEAFF TGTGCCAGCAGCCAAGATAGACTCACTGAAGCTTTCTTT
TRBJ1-2 NA few TRBV21-1 CASSSKDSGYTF TGTGCCAGCAGCTCCAAGGATTCTGGCTACACCTTC
TRBJ2-3 NA few TRBV9 CASSVATNEVRITDTQYF TGTGCCAGCAGCGTAGCTACGAACGAAGTCCGCATCACAGATACGCAGTATTTT
TRBJ1-1 NA NA TRBV7-3 CASSTIGGTEAFF TGTGCCAGCAGCACTATAGGGGGAACTGAAGCTTTCTTT
TRBJ2-5 TRBD1 few TRBV7-8 CASSADRVSGETQYF TGTGCCAGCAGCGCAGACAGGGTATCAGGAGAGACCCAGTACTTC
TRBJ1-2 NA few TRBV29-1 CSVDTGNWNYGYTF TGCAGCGTGGATACAGGGAATTGGAACTATGGCTACACCTTC
TRBJ2-5 NA NA TRBV7-2 CASSPPTGEAETQYF TGTGCCAGCAGCCCACCTACAGGGGAGGCAGAGACCCAGTACTTC